Detailed here is one T cell receptor (beta chain). The antigen remains unidentified. A much larger clone differs by one base, so this may be a read error. A second PCR, run for about 7 to 11 cycles, used a sample-barcoded 5' primer plus a J-beta primer mix. Template switching added a 12-random-nucleotide identifier to every cDNA molecule. A single record per CDR3 protein comes from TCRdb applying MiXCR to the 5' RACE reads. The repertoire has some 900,000 distinct CDR3 sequences, around 30% of them found once; the top ten carry around 15%. The data are from a study of blood T cells in healthy people across ages. After removal of 6 bases from V and 2 bases from J, the junction contained 5 bases not matched to a gene. This CDR3 spans 17 amino acids. In germline, CDR1 is KGHSH, CDR2 LQKENI. General study points: Relative to aged donors, long-lived donors carried more naive CD4+ cells and displayed higher diversity. Getting older went along with TCR beta diversity per million T cells dropping roughly linearly.

Specimen: blood. This chain links TRBV18 with TRBJ2-6; 12 positions agree with TRBD2. The sequence was collected from a woman of 80 years or more in good health. The CDR3 region is CASSHTSGGTGANVLTF. CDR3 nucleotides: TGTGCCAGCTCCCACACTAGCGGGGGGACTGGGGCCAACGTCCTGACTTTC.